The T cell receptor beta chain described here comes from a study of blood T cell repertoires in COVID-19. Measured with immunoSEQ multiplex PCR; TCRdb has only the in-frame clones, and not every one. The sample holds 250,000 to 300,000 clones, about 88% seen once. The CDR3 consists of 17 residues. The germline V gene has CDR1 MDHEN and CDR2 SYDVKM. J was trimmed by 7 bases and V by 6 bases; bases with no gene match: 17. The sequence came from a man younger than 40 with acute COVID-19. The chain uses TRBV28 and TRBJ2-2; 7 bases align to TRBD1. Sequenced material: PBMCs or T cells enriched from blood (not recorded which). The CDR3 region has the DNA TGTGCCAGCAGCGCACTCTCGTCGACAGGGCATGGCGGGGAGCTGTTTTTT. This sequence encodes CASSALSSTGHGGELFF.